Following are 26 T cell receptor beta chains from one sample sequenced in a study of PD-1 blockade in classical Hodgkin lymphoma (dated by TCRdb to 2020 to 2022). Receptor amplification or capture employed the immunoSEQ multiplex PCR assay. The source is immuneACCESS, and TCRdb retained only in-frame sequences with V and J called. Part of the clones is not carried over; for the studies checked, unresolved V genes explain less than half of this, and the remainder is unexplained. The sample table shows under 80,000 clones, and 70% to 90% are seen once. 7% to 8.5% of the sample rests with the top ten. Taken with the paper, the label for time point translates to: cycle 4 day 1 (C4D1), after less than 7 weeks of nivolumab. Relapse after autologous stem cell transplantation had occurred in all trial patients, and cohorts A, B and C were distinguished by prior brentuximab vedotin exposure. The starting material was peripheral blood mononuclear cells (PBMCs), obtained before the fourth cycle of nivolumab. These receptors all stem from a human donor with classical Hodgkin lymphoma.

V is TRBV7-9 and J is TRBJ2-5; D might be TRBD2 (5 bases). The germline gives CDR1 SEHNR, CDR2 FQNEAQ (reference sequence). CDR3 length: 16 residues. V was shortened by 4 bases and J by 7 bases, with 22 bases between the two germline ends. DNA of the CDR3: TGTGCCAGCAGCTCCAAATACCGGGCCGAGGAGGTGACCCAGTACTTC. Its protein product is CASSSKYRAEEVTQYF.

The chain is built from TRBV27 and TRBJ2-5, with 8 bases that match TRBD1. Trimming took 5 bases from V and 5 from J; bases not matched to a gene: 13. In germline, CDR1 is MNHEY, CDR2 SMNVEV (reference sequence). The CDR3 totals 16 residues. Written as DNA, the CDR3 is TGTGCCAGCAGTCCGACAGGGGTTGAGGGCGGTGAGACCCAGTACTTC. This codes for CASSPTGVEGGETQYF.

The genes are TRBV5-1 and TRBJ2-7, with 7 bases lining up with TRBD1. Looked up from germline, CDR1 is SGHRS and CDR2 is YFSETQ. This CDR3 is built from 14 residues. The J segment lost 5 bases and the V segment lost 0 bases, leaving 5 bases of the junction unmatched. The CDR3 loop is CASSLGQGVNEQYF. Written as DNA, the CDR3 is TGCGCCAGCAGCTTGGGGCAGGGGGTTAACGAGCAGTACTTC.

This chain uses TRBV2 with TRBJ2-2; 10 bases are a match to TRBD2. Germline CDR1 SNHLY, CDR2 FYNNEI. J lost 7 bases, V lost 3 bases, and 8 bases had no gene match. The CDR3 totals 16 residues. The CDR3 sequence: CASSEERGGLGGELFF. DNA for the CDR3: TGTGCCAGCAGTGAGGAGCGGGGGGGCCTTGGCGGGGAGCTGTTTTTT.

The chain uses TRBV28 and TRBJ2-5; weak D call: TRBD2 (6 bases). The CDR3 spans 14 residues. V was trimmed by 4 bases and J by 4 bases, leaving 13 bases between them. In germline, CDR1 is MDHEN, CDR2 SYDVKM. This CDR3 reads CASSYGGPTETQYF. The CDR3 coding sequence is TGTGCCAGCAGTTACGGGGGTCCTACAGAGACCCAGTACTTC.

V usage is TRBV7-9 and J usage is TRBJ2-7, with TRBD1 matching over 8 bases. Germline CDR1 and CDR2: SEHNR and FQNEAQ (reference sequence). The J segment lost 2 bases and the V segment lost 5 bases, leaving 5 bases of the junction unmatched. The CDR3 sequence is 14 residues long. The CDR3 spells CASSPWTGPYEQYF. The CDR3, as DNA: TGTGCCAGCAGCCCCTGGACAGGGCCCTACGAGCAGTACTTC.

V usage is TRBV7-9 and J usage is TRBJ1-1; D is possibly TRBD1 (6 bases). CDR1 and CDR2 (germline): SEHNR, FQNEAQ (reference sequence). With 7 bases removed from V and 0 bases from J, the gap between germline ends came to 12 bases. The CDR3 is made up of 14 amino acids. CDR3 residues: CASTLGAMNTEAFF. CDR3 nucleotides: TGTGCCAGCACCTTGGGGGCAATGAACACTGAAGCTTTCTTT.

This CDR3 is CASSLLERGTEAFF. In nucleotides, the CDR3 is TGCGCCAGCAGCTTGTTAGAGCGGGGCACTGAAGCTTTCTTT. This chain links TRBV5-1 with TRBJ1-1; D call uncertain. Trimming stripped 1 base from V and 4 bases from J, with 11 bases between. The CDR3 spans 14 residues. The germline gives CDR1 SGHRS, CDR2 YFSETQ.

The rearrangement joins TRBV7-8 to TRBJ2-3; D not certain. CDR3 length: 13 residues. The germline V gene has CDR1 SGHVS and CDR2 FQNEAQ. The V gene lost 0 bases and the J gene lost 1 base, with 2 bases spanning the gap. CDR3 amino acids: CASSLARTDTQYF. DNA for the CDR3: TGTGCCAGCAGCTTAGCACGCACAGATACGCAGTATTTT.

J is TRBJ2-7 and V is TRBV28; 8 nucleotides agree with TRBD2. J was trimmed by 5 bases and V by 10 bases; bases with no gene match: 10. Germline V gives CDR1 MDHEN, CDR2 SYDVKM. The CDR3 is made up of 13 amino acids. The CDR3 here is CATYYGGAHEQYF. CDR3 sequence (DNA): TGTGCCACCTACTACGGGGGGGCCCACGAGCAGTACTTC.

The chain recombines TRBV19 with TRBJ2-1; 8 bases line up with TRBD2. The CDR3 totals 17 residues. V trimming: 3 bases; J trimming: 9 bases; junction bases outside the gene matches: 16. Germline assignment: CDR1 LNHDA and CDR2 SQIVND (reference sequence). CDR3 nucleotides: TGTGCCAGTAGTATCACCCCCCTGTTAGCGGGGTATGGTGAGCAGTTCTTC. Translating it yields CASSITPLLAGYGEQFF. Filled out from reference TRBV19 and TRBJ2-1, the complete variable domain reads DGGITQSPKYLFRKEGQNVTLSCEQNLNHDAMYWYRQDPGQGLRLIYYSQIVNDFQKGDIAEGYSVSREKKESFPLTVTSAQKNPTAFYLCASSITPLLAGYGEQFFGPGTRLTVL.

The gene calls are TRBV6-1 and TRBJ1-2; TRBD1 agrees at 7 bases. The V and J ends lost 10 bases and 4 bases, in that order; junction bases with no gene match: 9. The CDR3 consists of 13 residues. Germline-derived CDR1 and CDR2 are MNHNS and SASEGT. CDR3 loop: CAIQPTGPYGYTF. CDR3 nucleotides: TGTGCCATCCAACCGACAGGGCCCTATGGCTACACCTTC.

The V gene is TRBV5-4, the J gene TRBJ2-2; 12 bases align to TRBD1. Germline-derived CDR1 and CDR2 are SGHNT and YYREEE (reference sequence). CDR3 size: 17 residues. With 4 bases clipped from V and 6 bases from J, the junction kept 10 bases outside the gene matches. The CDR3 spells CASSRGQGAVPAGELFF. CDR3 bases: TGTGCCAGCAGCCGGGGACAGGGGGCAGTACCGGCCGGGGAGCTGTTTTTT.

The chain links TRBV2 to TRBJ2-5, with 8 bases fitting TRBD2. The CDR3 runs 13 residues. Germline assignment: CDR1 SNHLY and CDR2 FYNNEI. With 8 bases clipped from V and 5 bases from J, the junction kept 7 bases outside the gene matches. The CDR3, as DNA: TGTGCCAGCGAGACAACGGGAGGGGAGACCCAGTACTTC. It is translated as CASETTGGETQYF.

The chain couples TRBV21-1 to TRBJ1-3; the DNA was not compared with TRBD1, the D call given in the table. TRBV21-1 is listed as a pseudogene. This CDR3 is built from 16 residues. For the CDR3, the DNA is TGTGCCAGCAGCAAAAGTGGGCGACAGCACGGAAACACCATATATTTT. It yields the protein CASSKSGRQHGNTIYF.

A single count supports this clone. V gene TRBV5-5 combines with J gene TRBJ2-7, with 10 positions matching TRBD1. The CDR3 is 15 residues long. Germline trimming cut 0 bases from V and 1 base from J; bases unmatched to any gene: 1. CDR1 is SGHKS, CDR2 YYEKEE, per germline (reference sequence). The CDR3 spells CASSLVDRGSYEQYF. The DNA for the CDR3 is TGTGCCAGCAGCTTGGTGGACAGGGGGTCCTACGAGCAGTACTTC.

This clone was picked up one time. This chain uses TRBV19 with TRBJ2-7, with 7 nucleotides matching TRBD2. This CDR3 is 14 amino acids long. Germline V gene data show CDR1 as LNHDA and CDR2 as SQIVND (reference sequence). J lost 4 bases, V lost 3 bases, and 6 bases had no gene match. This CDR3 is CASSISVGGYEQYF. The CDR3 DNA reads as TGTGCCAGTAGTATTTCGGTGGGGGGGTACGAGCAGTACTTC. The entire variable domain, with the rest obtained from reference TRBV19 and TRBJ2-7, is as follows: DGGITQSPKYLFRKEGQNVTLSCEQNLNHDAMYWYRQDPGQGLRLIYYSQIVNDFQKGDIAEGYSVSREKKESFPLTVTSAQKNPTAFYLCASSISVGGYEQYFGPGTRLTVT.

As DNA, the CDR3 is TGCAGCGTTGAAGGGGTGGGGGGCAGGAACTATGGCTACACCTTC. Encoded protein: CSVEGVGGRNYGYTF. The J gene is TRBJ1-2, the V gene TRBV29-1, with TRBD1 as a possible D gene (6 bases). CDR3 size: 15 residues. CDR1 and CDR2 (germline): SQVTM, ANQGSEA. V shed 1 base and J shed 2 bases, with 14 bases lying between them.

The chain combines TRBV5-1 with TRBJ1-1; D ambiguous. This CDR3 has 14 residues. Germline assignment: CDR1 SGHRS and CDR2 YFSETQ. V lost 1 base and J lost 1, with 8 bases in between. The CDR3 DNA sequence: TGCGCCAGCAGCTTGTTCGACCCGAACACTGAAGCTTTCTTT. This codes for CASSLFDPNTEAFF.

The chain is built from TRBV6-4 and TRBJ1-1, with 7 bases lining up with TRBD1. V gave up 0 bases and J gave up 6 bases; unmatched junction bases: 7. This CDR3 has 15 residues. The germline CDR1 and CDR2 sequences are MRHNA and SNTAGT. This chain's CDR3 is CASSDSGTGVAEAFF. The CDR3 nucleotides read TGTGCCAGCAGTGACTCGGGAACAGGGGTAGCTGAAGCTTTCTTT.

Here the CDR3 DNA reads TGTGCCAGGACGTCCGGGGTCCCCGAGGGACAGGGGACCTACGAGCAGTACTTC. Protein sequence: CARTSGVPEGQGTYEQYF. V gene TRBV7-3 combines with J gene TRBJ2-7; 10 positions agree with TRBD1. The trim removed 9 bases at V and 2 bases at J, leaving 19 bases unmatched. In germline, CDR1 is SGHTA, CDR2 FQGTGA. The CDR3 spans 18 residues.

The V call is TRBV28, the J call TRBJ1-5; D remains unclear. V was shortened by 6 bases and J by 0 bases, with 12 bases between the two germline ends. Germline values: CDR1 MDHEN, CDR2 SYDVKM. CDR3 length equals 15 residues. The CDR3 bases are TGTGCCAGCAGCCCGGACTTATATAGCAATCAGCCCCAGCATTTT. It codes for CASSPDLYSNQPQHF.

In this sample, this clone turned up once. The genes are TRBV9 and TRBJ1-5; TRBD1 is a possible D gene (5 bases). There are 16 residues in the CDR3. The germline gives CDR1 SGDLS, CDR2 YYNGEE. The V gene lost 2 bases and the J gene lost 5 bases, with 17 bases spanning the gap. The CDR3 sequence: CASSVTETRVDQPQHF. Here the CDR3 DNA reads TGTGCCAGCAGCGTCACCGAGACCAGGGTGGATCAGCCCCAGCATTTT.

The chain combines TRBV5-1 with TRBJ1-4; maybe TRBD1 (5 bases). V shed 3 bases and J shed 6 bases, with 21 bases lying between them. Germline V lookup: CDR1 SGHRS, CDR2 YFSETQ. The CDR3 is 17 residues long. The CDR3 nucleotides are TGCGCCAGCAGCTGGGGGACTGGGCCCCACGGGGATGAAAAACTGTTTTTT. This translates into CASSWGTGPHGDEKLFF.

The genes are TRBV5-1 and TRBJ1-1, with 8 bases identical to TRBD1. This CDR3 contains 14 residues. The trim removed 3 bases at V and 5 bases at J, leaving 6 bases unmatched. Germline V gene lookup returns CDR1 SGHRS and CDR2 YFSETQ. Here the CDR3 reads CASSSRQGLTEAFF. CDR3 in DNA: TGCGCCAGCAGCTCTAGACAGGGGTTGACTGAAGCTTTCTTT.

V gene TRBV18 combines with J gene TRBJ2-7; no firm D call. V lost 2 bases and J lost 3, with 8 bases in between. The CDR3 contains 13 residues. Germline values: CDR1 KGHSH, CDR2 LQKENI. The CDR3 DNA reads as TGTGCCAGCTCACCAACCGTGTTCTACGAGCAGTACTTC. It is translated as CASSPTVFYEQYF. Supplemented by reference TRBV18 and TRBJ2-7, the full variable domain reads NAGVMQNPRHLVRRRGQEARLRCSPMKGHSHVYWYRQLPEEGLKFMVYLQKENIIDESGMPKERFSAEFPKEGPSILRIQQVVRGDSAAYFCASSPTVFYEQYFGPGTRLTVT.